The clone carrying this T cell receptor (beta chain) was seen a single time. The data were obtained in a study of blood T cell repertoires in COVID-19. Across the whole study: Samples of COVID-19 (acute and convalescent) were obtained from the United States, Italy and Spain. T cells, B-cell-depleted T cells, or PBMCs provided the cDNA or gDNA that served as material.

Trimming stripped 1 base from V and 7 bases from J, with 16 bases between. This CDR3 comprises 16 residues. Looked up from germline, CDR1 is SGHVS and CDR2 is FQNEAQ. As handled by the study authors: Reference gene primer amplification in the assay estimated nucleated cell counts. Assay: immunoSEQ multiplex PCR; the TCRdb copy retains only in-frame clones and omits some. V and J calls and clone size are as listed in that table; D and trimming were resolved from the DNA. The table has more than 300,000 clones, around nine tenths seen once. This chain connects TRBV7-8 to TRBJ2-2; D perhaps matches TRBD1 (6 bases). The sample comprised peripheral blood. The TCR was taken from a woman under 30 who had recovered from COVID-19. The CDR3: CASSLGRGRGFGELFF. The CDR3 DNA is TGTGCCAGCAGCTTAGGTCGGGGCAGGGGTTTCGGGGAGCTGTTTTTT.